The source of this TCR beta chain is a study of control samples from healthy donors and cancer patients. Profiling relied on immunoSEQ multiplex PCR, and the TCRdb table lists in-frame clones only, not all of them. The sample holds 63,000 or so clones, 89% seen once. CDR1 and CDR2 (germline): SNHLY, FYNNEI. With 6 bases removed from V and 9 bases from J, the gap between germline ends came to 30 bases. This CDR3 spans 17 amino acids. J is TRBJ2-7 and V is TRBV2, with TRBD1 as a possible D gene (6 bases). This TCR was recovered from a man between 60 and 75 years old with colorectal cancer. The sequencing input was PBMCs. The CDR3 DNA reads as TGTGCCAGCAGGGCAACCGGTTCGGGACGGGGACCCAGGGGGCAGTACTTC. Its translation: CASRATGSGRGPRGQYF.